These T cell receptor beta chains were read from a single sample in a study of OX40 agonist ivuxolimab in advanced cancers. This table comes from immunoSEQ multiplex PCR, and its TCRdb copy is limited to in-frame clones, with some not included. The table records about 77,000 clones, around 85% of them present only once. The specimen comprised CD4+ or CD8+ T cells sorted from blood, sampled in a trial of the OX40 agonist ivuxolimab. The receptors come from an adult with an advanced solid tumor such as melanoma, head and neck, liver or kidney cancer. Each CDR3 is given with its conserved first and last residue. D genes are given only for firm matches. Not every row has a clone size; where given, it reads once, few, many or a size class.

v_gene: TRBV5-6
d_gene: .
abundance: .
j_gene: TRBJ1-4
CDR3aa: CASSLAGGVNEKLFF
CDR3nt: TGTGCCAGCAGCTTGGCGGGGGGCGTTAATGAAAAACTGTTTTTT

v_gene: TRBV23-1
d_gene: .
abundance: .
j_gene: TRBJ2-7
CDR3aa: CASSQSPLGGRRYEQYF
CDR3nt: TGCGCCAGCAGTCAATCACCCCTCGGTGGCAGGAGATACGAGCAGTACTTC

v_gene: TRBV18
d_gene: .
abundance: .
j_gene: TRBJ1-2
CDR3aa: CASSPTGYKAGYGYTF
CDR3nt: TGTGCCAGCTCACCAACAGGTTACAAGGCGGGCTATGGCTACACCTTC

v_gene: TRBV6-1
d_gene: .
abundance: .
j_gene: TRBJ1-5
CDR3aa: CASSEGWLNQPQHF
CDR3nt: TGTGCCAGCAGTGAAGGTTGGCTAAATCAGCCCCAGCATTTT

v_gene: TRBV30
d_gene: TRBD2
abundance: .
j_gene: TRBJ2-1
CDR3aa: CAWSVRNSGRGNEQFF
CDR3nt: TGTGCCTGGAGTGTACGAAATAGCGGGAGAGGAAATGAGCAGTTCTTC

v_gene: TRBV2
d_gene: .
abundance: .
j_gene: TRBJ2-6
CDR3aa: CASSGRASGANVLTF
CDR3nt: TGTGCCAGCAGTGGTAGGGCTTCTGGGGCCAACGTCCTGACTTTC

v_gene: TRBV5-4
d_gene: .
abundance: .
j_gene: TRBJ2-5
CDR3aa: CASSLAPGTVQETQYF
CDR3nt: TGTGCCAGCAGCTTGGCCCCCGGGACGGTCCAAGAGACCCAGTACTTC

v_gene: TRBV7-9
d_gene: TRBD1
abundance: .
j_gene: TRBJ2-4
CDR3aa: CASNFGTGSNIQYF
CDR3nt: TGTGCCAGCAACTTCGGGACAGGGTCTAACATTCAGTACTTC

v_gene: TRBV19
d_gene: .
abundance: .
j_gene: TRBJ2-2
CDR3aa: CASSIWGEATGELFF
CDR3nt: TGTGCCAGTAGTATATGGGGAGAGGCCACCGGGGAGCTGTTTTTT

v_gene: TRBV1
d_gene: .
abundance: .
j_gene: TRBJ2-3
CDR3aa: CTSSRRTLGTDTQYF
CDR3nt: TGCACCAGCAGCCGCCGGACGCTAGGCACAGATACGCAGTATTTT

v_gene: TRBV5-1
d_gene: .
abundance: .
j_gene: TRBJ2-1
CDR3aa: CASSLFSDNEQFF
CDR3nt: TGCGCCAGCAGCTTGTTTTCGGACAATGAGCAGTTCTTC

v_gene: TRBV7-3
d_gene: .
abundance: .
j_gene: TRBJ2-5
CDR3aa: CASSLTGRKETQYF
CDR3nt: TGTGCCAGCAGCTTAACGGGGCGGAAAGAGACCCAGTACTTC

v_gene: TRBV19
d_gene: TRBD1
abundance: .
j_gene: TRBJ2-1
CDR3aa: CASSGDRGYNEQFF
CDR3nt: TGTGCCAGTAGTGGGGACAGGGGATACAATGAGCAGTTCTTC

v_gene: TRBV7-7
d_gene: .
abundance: .
j_gene: TRBJ2-5
CDR3aa: CASSLAGPGETQYF
CDR3nt: TGTGCCAGCAGCTTAGCAGGTCCCGGAGAGACCCAGTACTTC

v_gene: TRBV5-4
d_gene: .
abundance: .
j_gene: TRBJ2-7
CDR3aa: CASSHLWEEQYF
CDR3nt: TGTGCCAGCAGTCACCTGTGGGAGGAGCAGTACTTC

v_gene: TRBV2
d_gene: .
abundance: .
j_gene: TRBJ2-1
CDR3aa: CASSGGANSYNEQFF
CDR3nt: TGTGCCAGCAGTGGGGGGGCGAACTCCTACAATGAGCAGTTCTTC

v_gene: TRBV5-1
d_gene: TRBD1
abundance: .
j_gene: TRBJ2-5
CDR3aa: CASSLANWDSQETQYF
CDR3nt: TGCGCCAGCAGCTTGGCCAATTGGGACAGTCAAGAGACCCAGTACTTC

v_gene: TRBV5-1
d_gene: .
abundance: .
j_gene: TRBJ2-5
CDR3aa: CASSLSRETQYF
CDR3nt: TGCGCCAGCAGCTTGTCCCGGGAGACCCAGTACTTC

v_gene: TRBV6-5
d_gene: .
abundance: .
j_gene: TRBJ1-3
CDR3aa: CASSLTGPSGNTIYF
CDR3nt: TGTGCCAGCAGTTTGACAGGACCTTCTGGAAACACCATATATTTT

v_gene: TRBV6-1
d_gene: .
abundance: .
j_gene: TRBJ1-2
CDR3aa: CASNIGGGSYGYTF
CDR3nt: TGTGCCAGCAATATTGGGGGGGGCTCCTATGGCTACACCTTC

v_gene: TRBV6-5
d_gene: .
abundance: .
j_gene: TRBJ1-1
CDR3aa: CASSWATEAFF
CDR3nt: TGTGCCAGCAGTTGGGCCACTGAAGCTTTCTTT

v_gene: TRBV11-2
d_gene: .
abundance: .
j_gene: TRBJ2-2
CDR3aa: CASSSLRFNTGELFF
CDR3nt: TGTGCCAGCAGCTCGCTCAGGTTTAACACCGGGGAGCTGTTTTTT

v_gene: TRBV14
d_gene: TRBD1
abundance: .
j_gene: TRBJ1-1
CDR3aa: CASRQGARTEAFF
CDR3nt: TGTGCCAGCAGACAGGGGGCGCGGACTGAAGCTTTCTTT

v_gene: TRBV7-8
d_gene: TRBD2
abundance: once
j_gene: TRBJ2-7
CDR3aa: CASSLGLAEIYEQYF
CDR3nt: TGTGCCAGCAGCTTAGGCCTAGCGGAGATCTACGAGCAGTACTTC

v_gene: TRBV19
d_gene: .
abundance: .
j_gene: TRBJ1-2
CDR3aa: CASSMAGVDYGYTF
CDR3nt: TGTGCCAGTAGTATGGCAGGGGTGGACTATGGCTACACCTTC

v_gene: TRBV28
d_gene: .
abundance: .
j_gene: TRBJ1-5
CDR3aa: CASSLGGTQPQHF
CDR3nt: TGTGCCAGCAGTTTAGGGGGGACTCAGCCCCAGCATTTT

v_gene: TRBV7-8
d_gene: .
abundance: .
j_gene: TRBJ2-3
CDR3aa: CASSLMPDASVADTQYF
CDR3nt: TGTGCCAGCAGCTTAATGCCCGATGCTAGCGTGGCAGATACGCAGTATTTT

v_gene: TRBV7-9
d_gene: .
abundance: .
j_gene: TRBJ1-5
CDR3aa: CASSLMSQSTQHF
CDR3nt: TGTGCCAGCAGCTTAATGTCCCAGAGTACCCAGCATTTT

v_gene: TRBV7-9
d_gene: .
abundance: .
j_gene: TRBJ1-4
CDR3aa: CASSGTRLFF
CDR3nt: TGTGCCAGCAGCGGGACACGACTGTTTTTT

v_gene: TRBV28
d_gene: .
abundance: once
j_gene: TRBJ2-3
CDR3aa: CASSLAGQTQYF
CDR3nt: TGTGCCAGCAGTTTGGCGGGTCAGACGCAGTATTTT

v_gene: TRBV2
d_gene: .
abundance: .
j_gene: TRBJ2-6
CDR3aa: CASTPLGAGANVLTF
CDR3nt: TGTGCCAGCACCCCTTTGGGCGCTGGGGCCAACGTCCTGACTTTC

v_gene: TRBV1
d_gene: .
abundance: .
j_gene: TRBJ2-1
CDR3aa: CTSSQDYTGLSENEQFF
CDR3nt: TGCACCAGCAGCCAGGACTATACGGGACTCTCGGAGAATGAGCAGTTCTTC

v_gene: TRBV30
d_gene: TRBD1
abundance: once
j_gene: TRBJ1-6
CDR3aa: CAWSKGQGNSPLHF
CDR3nt: TGTGCCTGGAGTAAGGGACAGGGAAATTCACCCCTCCACTTT

v_gene: TRBV19
d_gene: .
abundance: .
j_gene: TRBJ1-3
CDR3aa: CASSAPGTPFSGNTIYF
CDR3nt: TGTGCCAGTAGTGCTCCGGGGACACCCTTCTCTGGAAACACCATATATTTT

v_gene: TRBV2
d_gene: TRBD2
abundance: .
j_gene: TRBJ2-7
CDR3aa: CASSSSGTSGRNHEQYF
CDR3nt: TGTGCCAGCAGTTCTTCCGGGACTAGCGGGAGAAACCACGAGCAGTACTTC

v_gene: TRBV5-6
d_gene: .
abundance: .
j_gene: TRBJ1-2
CDR3aa: CASSFQGWNYGYTF
CDR3nt: TGTGCCAGCAGCTTTCAGGGGTGGAACTATGGCTACACCTTC

v_gene: TRBV9
d_gene: .
abundance: .
j_gene: TRBJ2-3
CDR3aa: CASSPRTTTDTQYF
CDR3nt: TGTGCCAGCAGCCCCCGGACTACCACAGATACGCAGTATTTT

v_gene: TRBV28
d_gene: TRBD1
abundance: .
j_gene: TRBJ2-7
CDR3aa: CASSFQGAQGSYEQYF
CDR3nt: TGTGCCAGCAGTTTTCAGGGGGCTCAGGGGTCCTACGAGCAGTACTTC

v_gene: TRBV2
d_gene: .
abundance: .
j_gene: TRBJ2-7
CDR3aa: CASKRDGPDYEQYF
CDR3nt: TGTGCCAGCAAACGGGACGGACCGGACTACGAGCAGTACTTC